The present TCR beta chain was sequenced within a study of a mutant IDH1 vaccine in newly diagnosed glioma. Looking at the study overall: Either 4-6 weeks after radiotherapy alone or alongside temozolomide, vaccination was begun. Radiotherapy, temozolomide, or both had been given previously, and both were given to most.

Deletions cut 0 bases from V and 4 bases from J, with 7 bases between. This CDR3 region has 13 residues. Germline V gives CDR1 SGHAT, CDR2 FQNNGV. TCRdb's table, derived via immunoSEQ multiplex PCR, lists solely in-frame clones and lacks some. This table has 35,000 to 45,000 clones, 75% to 85% appearing once. Time point reported: week 11, during vaccination. A single vaccine dose contained 300 ug of mutant IDH1 20-mer peptide, and topical imiquimod was used with it. Points on this clone: Its antigen remains unidentified.

This receptor was identified in a woman aged 30 to 39 with glioma. Some clones in this sample may be carry-over from other donors' samples. The sequencing here drew on peripheral blood mononuclear cells (PBMCs), taken from a glioma patient whose treatment included an IDH1 peptide vaccine. The gene calls are TRBV11-2 and TRBJ2-7; D unresolved. The CDR3 DNA sequence: TGTGCCAGCAGCTTAGAACCCCAATACGAGCAGTACTTC. Amino acid sequence: CASSLEPQYEQYF.